The 27 T cell receptor beta chains below all came from one sample that was sequenced in a study of blood T cell repertoires in COVID-19. Only in-frame clones appear in the TCRdb table, and some are missing; sequencing was by immunoSEQ multiplex PCR. The data contain about 310,000 clones, 89% of them singletons. The sample consisted of PBMCs or T cells enriched from blood (not recorded which). These receptors originate from a woman aged 40 to 50 who had recovered from COVID-19.

This rearrangement joins TRBV9 to TRBJ2-3, with 11 bases identical to TRBD2. Germline V gene data show CDR1 as SGDLS and CDR2 as YYNGEE. The length of the CDR3 is 17 residues. With 4 bases clipped from V and 5 bases from J, the junction kept 12 bases outside the gene matches. The CDR3 DNA follows: TGTGCCAGCAGCCCCCCGCTGAGTAGCGGGAGGGGAGATACGCAGTATTTT. Amino acids: CASSPPLSSGRGDTQYF. Using reference TRBV9 and TRBJ2-3 for the parts outside the CDR3, the full variable domain is DSGVTQTPKHLITATGQRVTLRCSPRSGDLSVYWYQQSLDQGLQFLIQYYNGEERAKGNILERFSAQQFPDLHSELNLSSLELGDSALYFCASSPPLSSGRGDTQYFGPGTRLTVL.

About this clone itself: Other DNA sequences of this sample code for an identical CDR3. The rearrangement uses TRBV7-9 and TRBJ1-4; D remains ambiguous. This CDR3 contains 14 residues. The V end lost 4 bases, the J end lost 7 bases, and 13 bases lay between the germline ends. Per the germline V gene, CDR1 is SEHNR and CDR2 is FQNEAQ (reference sequence). The chain's CDR3 is CASSSGRVGEKLFF. CDR3 DNA: TGTGCCAGCAGCTCTGGGCGGGTCGGTGAAAAACTGTTTTTT. Combining the CDR3 with reference TRBV7-9 and TRBJ1-4 gives the whole variable domain DTGVSQNPRHKITKRGQNVTFRCDPISEHNRLYWYRQTLGQGPEFLTYFQNEAQLEKSRLLSDRFSAERPKGSFSTLEIQRTEQGDSAMYLCASSSGRVGEKLFFGSGTQLSVL.

The J gene is TRBJ2-5, the V gene TRBV6-4, with TRBD2 identical over 10 bases. V shed 4 bases, J shed 2 bases, and the junction held 4 bases outside the gene matches. The CDR3 runs 15 residues. From germline, CDR1 is MRHNA and CDR2 SNTAGT. DNA of the CDR3: TGTGCCAGCAGTGTTCTAGCGGGGGAACAAGAGACCCAGTACTTC. It specifies CASSVLAGEQETQYF.

The chain couples TRBV10-3 to TRBJ1-1, with D unclear. There are 11 residues in the CDR3. CDR1 ENHRY and CDR2 SYGVKD come from the germline V gene. Deletions cut 5 bases from V and 3 bases from J, with 4 bases between. In DNA, the CDR3 is TGTGCCATCAGTCAGGACACTGAAGCTTTCTTT. Its protein product is CAISQDTEAFF.

The chain joins TRBV4-2 to TRBJ1-1; D is unclear. In germline, CDR1 is LGHNA, CDR2 YNFKEQ. The CDR3 consists of 16 residues. Trimming removed 0 bases from V and 1 base from J, with 12 bases in between. CDR3: CASSQDRGRWNTEAFF. CDR3 DNA sequence: TGTGCCAGCAGCCAAGATCGAGGGAGGTGGAACACTGAAGCTTTCTTT.

The V and J genes are TRBV10-2 and TRBJ2-1; 9 bases are shared with TRBD2. V shed 5 bases, J shed 6 bases, and the junction held 8 bases outside the gene matches. This CDR3 comprises 15 residues. Per the germline V gene, CDR1 is WSHSY and CDR2 is SAAADI. CDR3 amino acids: CASSIAGEVLNEQFF. In DNA, the CDR3 is TGCGCCAGCAGTATAGCGGGGGAGGTTCTCAATGAGCAGTTCTTC.

The genes are TRBV18 and TRBJ1-4; 7 bases fit TRBD1. J was trimmed by 2 bases and V by 6 bases; bases with no gene match: 3. The germline V gene has CDR1 KGHSH and CDR2 LQKENI. The CDR3 length is 14 residues. The CDR3 reads CASSATGTNEKLFF. The DNA of the CDR3 is TGTGCCAGCTCCGCGACAGGGACTAATGAAAAACTGTTTTTT. The whole variable domain, filled in from reference TRBV18 and TRBJ1-4, reads NAGVMQNPRHLVRRRGQEARLRCSPMKGHSHVYWYRQLPEEGLKFMVYLQKENIIDESGMPKERFSAEFPKEGPSILRIQQVVRGDSAAYFCASSATGTNEKLFFGSGTQLSVL.

The CDR3 sequence is CASSVIMNTEAFF. CDR3 sequence (DNA): TGTGCCAGCAGCGTAATCATGAACACTGAAGCTTTCTTT. The chain carries TRBV9 and TRBJ1-1; D gene uncertain. Germline values: CDR1 SGDLS, CDR2 YYNGEE. Trimming took off 1 base at V and 0 bases at J, with 4 bases between the two ends. The CDR3 sequence is 13 residues long.

The J gene is TRBJ1-1, the V gene TRBV6-4; 7 nucleotides line up with TRBD1. V lost 5 bases and J lost 7; bases outside the gene matches: 7. Germline CDR1 is MRHNA and CDR2 is SNTAGT. The CDR3 spans 13 residues. The CDR3, as DNA: TGTGCCAGCAGTTATGACAGGGACGGTGAAGCTTTCTTT. Translation gives CASSYDRDGEAFF.

The chain couples TRBV24-1 to TRBJ2-3, with D possibly being TRBD2 (6 bases). Germline-derived CDR1 and CDR2 are KGHDR and SFDVKD. Trimming cost V 3 bases and J 12 bases, with 15 bases left between them. The CDR3 loop spans 13 amino acids. CDR3 in amino acids: CATSDPLASAQYF. CDR3 nucleotide sequence: TGTGCCACCAGTGATCCCCTAGCGTCAGCTCAGTATTTT.

V is TRBV24-1 and J is TRBJ2-1, with TRBD1 matching over 8 bases. The CDR3 sequence is 16 residues long. Germline CDR1 and CDR2: KGHDR and SFDVKD. The ends lost 7 bases at V and 9 bases at J; junction bases unmatched: 16. CDR3 nucleotides: TGTGCCACCAGCAGCCCTTCAGGGGGCTCGGCCCTTGAGCAGTTCTTC. This gives the protein CATSSPSGGSALEQFF.

V usage is TRBV19 and J usage is TRBJ2-2; the match to TRBD2 covers 13 bases. CDR1 and CDR2 (germline): LNHDA, SQIVND (reference sequence). The CDR3 loop spans 15 amino acids. V was clipped by 6 bases and J by 6 bases; unmatched bases: 4. The CDR3 reads CASRALAGGAGELFF. The CDR3 DNA reads TGTGCCAGTAGGGCACTAGCGGGAGGGGCCGGGGAGCTGTTTTTT.

The J gene is TRBJ1-1, the V gene TRBV19, with a weak D call TRBD1 (5 bases). The CDR3 loop spans 19 amino acids. The V and J ends lost 0 bases and 3 bases respectively, with 23 bases between them. CDR1 is LNHDA, CDR2 SQIVND, per germline (reference sequence). The CDR3 sequence is CASSIDLGLTGGLDTEAFF. As DNA, the CDR3 is TGTGCCAGTAGTATAGATCTGGGGTTGACGGGGGGATTGGACACTGAAGCTTTCTTT.

This chain uses TRBV3-1 (or the pseudogene TRBV3-2) with TRBJ2-7; 11 bases are a match to TRBD1. The junction had 4 bases not matched to a gene; V was cut back by 3 bases and J by 6 bases. CDR3 size: 14 residues. Germline CDR1 and CDR2: LGHDT and YNNKEL (reference sequence). CDR3 sequence: CASSQPGTGGEQYF. CDR3 coding DNA: TGTGCCAGCAGCCAGCCCGGGACAGGGGGCGAGCAGTACTTC.

The rearrangement links TRBV5-4 to TRBJ2-7; the D is unclear. Looked up from germline, CDR1 is SGHNT and CDR2 is YYREEE (reference sequence). Trimming removed 0 bases at V and 7 bases at J, with 11 bases between. This CDR3 is built from 13 residues. Here the CDR3 reads CASSLGARVEQYF. CDR3 in DNA: TGTGCCAGCAGCTTGGGGGCCAGAGTTGAGCAGTACTTC.

The CDR3 spells CAISVQGVGSPLHF. The CDR3 bases are TGTGCCATCAGCGTACAGGGAGTAGGATCACCCCTCCACTTT. The chain uses TRBV10-3 and TRBJ1-6; tentative D call: TRBD1 (6 bases). The CDR3 spans 14 residues. The germline CDR1 and CDR2 sequences are ENHRY and SYGVKD. V was trimmed by 6 bases and J by 10 bases, leaving 16 bases between them.

The genes are TRBV3-1 (or the pseudogene TRBV3-2) and TRBJ2-7; no definite D call. The CDR3 runs 17 residues. The germline V gene has CDR1 LGHDT and CDR2 YNNKEL (reference sequence). V was clipped by 0 bases and J by 2 bases, with 17 bases between them. CDR3 in amino acids: CASSQDPTSGGPYEQYF. For the CDR3, the DNA is TGTGCCAGCAGCCAAGATCCGACGTCTGGCGGTCCCTACGAGCAGTACTTC.

The chain is built from TRBV11-2 and TRBJ2-1; 9 positions agree with TRBD1. J gave up 8 bases and V 2 bases, and 13 bases lay outside the gene matches. The CDR3 covers 17 residues. CDR1 is SGHAT and CDR2 is FQNNGV in the germline V gene. The CDR3 DNA reads TGTGCCAGCAGCTTAACACAGGGGGCGGGAGACGTGTATGAGCAGTTCTTC. It yields the protein CASSLTQGAGDVYEQFF.

The gene calls are TRBV7-3 and TRBJ2-7, with D perhaps matching TRBD2 (5 bases). Trimming took 6 bases from V and 6 from J, leaving 15 bases between them. The V gene's germline CDR1 is SGHTA and CDR2 FQGTGA. The CDR3 contains 13 residues. CDR3 protein: CASRGAGDAEQYF. The DNA for the CDR3 is TGTGCCAGCAGGGGAGCCGGAGATGCCGAGCAGTACTTC.

The chain carries TRBV2 and TRBJ2-7; 9 nucleotides align to TRBD2. Germline V CDR1 and CDR2: SNHLY, FYNNEI. The CDR3 runs 16 residues. The trim removed 4 bases at V and 2 bases at J, leaving 9 bases unmatched. The DNA for the CDR3 is TGTGCCAGCAGTGCCCTAGCGGGAAGCGGTCCCTACGAGCAGTACTTC. It encodes CASSALAGSGPYEQYF.

The chain links TRBV5-1 to TRBJ2-6; no firm D call. Trimming stripped 0 bases from V and 4 bases from J, with 8 bases between. CDR3 length: 15 residues. The germline gives CDR1 SGHRS, CDR2 YFSETQ. CDR3 in amino acids: CASSLVGTGANVLTF. The CDR3 DNA reads as TGCGCCAGCAGCTTGGTTGGCACCGGGGCCAACGTCCTGACTTTC.

V gene TRBV4-3 combines with J gene TRBJ2-7; TRBD2 agrees at 9 bases. This CDR3 has 16 residues. The V and J ends lost 0 bases and 6 bases, in that order; junction bases with no gene match: 9. CDR1 is LGHNA, CDR2 YSLEER, per germline. The chain's CDR3 is CASSQDHAGLAGEQYF. The CDR3 DNA reads as TGCGCCAGCAGCCAAGATCACGCGGGACTAGCTGGCGAGCAGTACTTC.

J is TRBJ1-2 and V is TRBV30; D is undetermined. CDR3 length: 14 amino acids. Trimming removed 0 bases at V and 5 bases at J, with 13 bases between. CDR1 and CDR2 from the germline V gene are GTSNPN and SVGIG (reference sequence). The DNA for the CDR3 is TGTGCCTGGAGTGTAAAGGCAGGTCCATATGGCTACACCTTC. Translated: CAWSVKAGPYGYTF.

The chain employs TRBV28 and TRBJ1-2; D is perhaps TRBD1 (5 bases). This CDR3 has 17 amino acids. The ends were cut back, 6 bases at V and 6 bases at J, with 26 bases in the middle. Germline V CDR1 and CDR2: MDHEN, SYDVKM. CDR3 protein: CASSSSEMSGRIDGYTF. DNA for the CDR3: TGTGCCAGCAGCTCTTCCGAGATGTCAGGGAGGATAGATGGCTACACCTTC.

The sample holds one count of this clone. The V and J genes are TRBV28 and TRBJ1-4; 8 positions agree with TRBD1. CDR3 length: 12 residues. CDR1 and CDR2 from the germline V gene are MDHEN and SYDVKM. CDR3 in DNA: TGTGTCTCGGGACAGGTTAATGAAAAACTGTTTTTT. Its translation: CVSGQVNEKLFF.

The V and J genes are TRBV2 and TRBJ1-1; D is perhaps TRBD1 (5 bases). Germline CDR1 is SNHLY and CDR2 is FYNNEI. The CDR3 loop spans 14 amino acids. V was pared by 8 bases and J by 0 bases, with 13 bases between. The CDR3, as DNA: TGTGCCAGCGTAGCGGGACGGATGAACACTGAAGCTTTCTTT. Protein: CASVAGRMNTEAFF.

J is TRBJ2-7 and V is TRBV9; 8 nucleotides align to TRBD1. CDR1 SGDLS and CDR2 YYNGEE come from the germline V gene. This CDR3 has 15 residues. V trimming: 4 bases; J trimming: 2 bases; junction bases outside the gene matches: 8. The CDR3 protein is CASSLTGGGTYEQYF. As DNA, the CDR3 is TGTGCCAGCAGCCTAACAGGGGGAGGAACCTACGAGCAGTACTTC.